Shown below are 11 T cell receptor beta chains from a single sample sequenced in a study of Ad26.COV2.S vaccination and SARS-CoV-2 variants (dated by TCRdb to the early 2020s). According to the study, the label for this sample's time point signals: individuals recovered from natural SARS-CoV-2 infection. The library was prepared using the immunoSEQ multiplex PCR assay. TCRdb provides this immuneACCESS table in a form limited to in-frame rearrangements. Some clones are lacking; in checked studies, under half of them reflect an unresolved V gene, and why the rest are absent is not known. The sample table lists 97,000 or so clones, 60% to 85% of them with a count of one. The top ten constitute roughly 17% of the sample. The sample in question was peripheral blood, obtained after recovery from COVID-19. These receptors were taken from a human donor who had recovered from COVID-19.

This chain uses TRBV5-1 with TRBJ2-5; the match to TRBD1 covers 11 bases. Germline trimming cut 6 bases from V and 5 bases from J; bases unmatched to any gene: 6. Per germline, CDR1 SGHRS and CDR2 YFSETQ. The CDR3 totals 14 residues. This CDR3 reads CASNQDRGQETQYF. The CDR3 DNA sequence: TGCGCCAGCAACCAGGACAGGGGGCAGGAGACCCAGTACTTC.

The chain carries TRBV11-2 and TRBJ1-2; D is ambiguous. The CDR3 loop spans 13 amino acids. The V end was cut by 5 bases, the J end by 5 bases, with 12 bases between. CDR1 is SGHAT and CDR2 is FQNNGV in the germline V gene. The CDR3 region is CASSPAIGYGYTF. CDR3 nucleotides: TGTGCCAGCAGCCCCGCTATCGGGTATGGCTACACCTTC.

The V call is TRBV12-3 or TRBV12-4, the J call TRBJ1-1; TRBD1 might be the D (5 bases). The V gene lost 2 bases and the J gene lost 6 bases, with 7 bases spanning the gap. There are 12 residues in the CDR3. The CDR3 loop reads CASSLMGAEAFF. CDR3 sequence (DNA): TGTGCCAGCAGTTTAATGGGGGCTGAAGCTTTCTTT.

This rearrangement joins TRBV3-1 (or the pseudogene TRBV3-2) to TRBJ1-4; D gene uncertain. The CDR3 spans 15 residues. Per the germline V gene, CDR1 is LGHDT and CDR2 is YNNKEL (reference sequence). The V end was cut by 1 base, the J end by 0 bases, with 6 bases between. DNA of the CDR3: TGTGCCAGCAGCCAAGGGTGGGCAACTAATGAAAAACTGTTTTTT. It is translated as CASSQGWATNEKLFF.

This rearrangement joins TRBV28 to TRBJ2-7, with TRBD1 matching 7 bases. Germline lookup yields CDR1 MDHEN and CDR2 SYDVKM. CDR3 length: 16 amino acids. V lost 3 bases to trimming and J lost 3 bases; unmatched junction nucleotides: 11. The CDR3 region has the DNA TGTGCCAGCAGTTTTTTCTGGTCCCAGGGGGACTACGAGCAGTACTTC. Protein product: CASSFFWSQGDYEQYF.

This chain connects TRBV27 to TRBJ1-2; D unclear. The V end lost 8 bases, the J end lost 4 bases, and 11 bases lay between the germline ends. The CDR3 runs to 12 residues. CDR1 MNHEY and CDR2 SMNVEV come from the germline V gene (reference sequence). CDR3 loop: CASGGVGYGYTF. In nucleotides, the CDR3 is TGTGCCAGCGGCGGGGTAGGCTATGGCTACACCTTC.

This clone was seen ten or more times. The CDR3 region has the DNA TGTGCCAGCAGCTTGGCAGGCGGTCCCCAGTATTTT. This translates into CASSLAGGPQYF. This rearrangement joins TRBV7-3 to TRBJ2-3; D unresolved. Trimming took off 3 bases at V and 12 bases at J, with 13 bases between the two ends. CDR1 SGHTA and CDR2 FQGTGA come from the germline V gene. CDR3 size: 12 residues.

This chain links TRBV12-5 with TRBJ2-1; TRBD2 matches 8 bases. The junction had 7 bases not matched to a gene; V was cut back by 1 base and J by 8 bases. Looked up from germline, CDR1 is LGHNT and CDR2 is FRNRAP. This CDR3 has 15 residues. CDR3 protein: CASGLGSSGVDEQFF. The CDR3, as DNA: TGTGCTAGTGGTTTGGGTAGTAGCGGGGTCGATGAGCAGTTCTTC. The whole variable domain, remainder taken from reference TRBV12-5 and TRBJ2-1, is DARVTQTPRHKVTEMGQEVTMRCQPILGHNTVFWYRQTMMQGLELLAYFRNRAPLDDSGMPKDRFSAEMPDATLATLKIQPSEPRDSAVYFCASGLGSSGVDEQFFGPGTRLTVL.

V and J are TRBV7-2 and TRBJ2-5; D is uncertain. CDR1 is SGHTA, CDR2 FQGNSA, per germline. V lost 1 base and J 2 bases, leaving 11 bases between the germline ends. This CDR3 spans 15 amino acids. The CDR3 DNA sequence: TGTGCCAGCAGCTTAGGGCAGAAGCAGCAAGAGACCCAGTACTTC. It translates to CASSLGQKQQETQYF.

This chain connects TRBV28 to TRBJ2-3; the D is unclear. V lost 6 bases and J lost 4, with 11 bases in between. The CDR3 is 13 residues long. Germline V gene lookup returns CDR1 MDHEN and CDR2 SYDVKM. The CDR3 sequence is CASRVFGADTQYF. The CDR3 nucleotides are TGTGCCAGCAGAGTATTCGGAGCAGATACGCAGTATTTT.

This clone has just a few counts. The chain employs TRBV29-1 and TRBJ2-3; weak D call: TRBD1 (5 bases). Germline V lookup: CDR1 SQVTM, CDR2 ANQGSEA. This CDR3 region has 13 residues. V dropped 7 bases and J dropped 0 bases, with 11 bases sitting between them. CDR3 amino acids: CSARVYSTDTQYF. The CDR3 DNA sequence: TGCAGCGCCAGGGTCTATAGCACAGATACGCAGTATTTT.